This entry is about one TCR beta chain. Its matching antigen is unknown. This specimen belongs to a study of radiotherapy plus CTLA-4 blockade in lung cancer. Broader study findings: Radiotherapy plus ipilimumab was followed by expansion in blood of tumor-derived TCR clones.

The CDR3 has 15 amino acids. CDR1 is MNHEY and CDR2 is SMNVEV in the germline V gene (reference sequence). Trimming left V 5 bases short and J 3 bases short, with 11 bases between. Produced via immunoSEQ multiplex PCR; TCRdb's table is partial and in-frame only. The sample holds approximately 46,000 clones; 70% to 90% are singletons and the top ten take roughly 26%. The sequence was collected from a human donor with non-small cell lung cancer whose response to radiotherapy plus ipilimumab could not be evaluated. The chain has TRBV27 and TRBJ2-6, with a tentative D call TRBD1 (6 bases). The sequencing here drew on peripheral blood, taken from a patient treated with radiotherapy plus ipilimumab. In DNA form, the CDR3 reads TGTGCCAGCAGTCGGTCAGGGGTTGGGGCCAACGTCCTGACTTTC. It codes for CASSRSGVGANVLTF.